This T cell receptor beta chain was sequenced for a study of beta chain features in type 1 diabetes. In this sample, this clone turned up a few times. Sequencing targeted expressed TCRB transcripts, as all isolated RNA had been reverse transcribed. TCRdb's copy holds only in-frame clones and misses some; the assay was immunoSEQ multiplex PCR. The data contain 600,000 to 650,000 clones, 15% to 18% of them singletons. The V and J ends lost 5 bases and 3 bases respectively, with 6 bases between them. The CDR3 spans 12 residues. The V gene's germline CDR1 is SNHLY and CDR2 FYNNEI. The V and J genes are TRBV2 and TRBJ2-3; D is uncertain. The receptor was derived from a young man in good health. Sequenced sample: naive CD4+ T cells from blood. Here the CDR3 DNA reads TGTGCCAGCAGTCAAAGGACAGATACGCAGTATTTT. This codes for CASSQRTDTQYF.